Reported below is one TCR beta chain. PCR involved 60 Vbeta and 13 Jbeta primers. Profiled with immunoSEQ multiplex PCR; TCRdb holds only in-frame clones, not every one. There are about 43,000 clones in the sample; 81% occur only once, and approximately 2.6% lies in the top ten. The data are from a study of cytomegalovirus exposure and HLA in healthy donors. This CDR3 comprises 12 residues. Trimming pared 4 bases from V and 6 bases from J, leaving 10 bases between. Germline CDR1 SNHLY, CDR2 FYNNEI. The sample consisted of PBMCs. This TCR came from a middle-aged man in good health and CMV-seronegative. This chain connects TRBV2 to TRBJ2-7; D unclear. The CDR3 region has the DNA TGTGCCAGCAGTGTTTCCGGAGCCGAGCAGTACTTC. It codes for CASSVSGAEQYF.